These 21 T cell receptor beta chains came from one sample sequenced in a study of graft-versus-host responses after intestinal transplantation. The antigens of these receptors remain unknown. TCRdb's table, derived via immunoSEQ multiplex PCR, lists solely in-frame clones and lacks some. In the table there are around 95,000 clones, roughly nine tenths of which are singletons. The source was unstimulated CD4+ T cells sorted from spleen or lymph node cells, collected before transplant. Source of these receptors: a human donor who was the organ donor for an intestinal transplant.

The chain combines TRBV11-1 with TRBJ2-1; 8 bases match TRBD2. The germline gives CDR1 SGHAT, CDR2 FQDESV (reference sequence). CDR3 size: 16 residues. V lost 4 bases, J lost 2 bases, and 7 bases stayed unmatched. The CDR3: CASSSVDGGAYNEQFF. The CDR3 coding sequence is TGTGCCAGCAGCTCGGTGGACGGGGGGGCCTACAATGAGCAGTTCTTC.

The V and J genes are TRBV10-2 and TRBJ1-1, with D perhaps TRBD1 (5 bases). This CDR3 is 12 amino acids long. The V gene's germline CDR1 is WSHSY and CDR2 SAAADI. The V gene lost 7 bases and the J gene lost 9 bases, with 15 bases spanning the gap. The CDR3 loop reads CASKAWEGQAFF. CDR3 DNA: TGCGCCAGCAAGGCCTGGGAGGGGCAAGCTTTCTTT.

This chain uses TRBV28 with TRBJ2-7; no firm D call. Deletions cut 4 bases from V and 3 bases from J, with 13 bases between. Germline V gene lookup returns CDR1 MDHEN and CDR2 SYDVKM. There are 14 residues in the CDR3. CDR3 in amino acids: CASSSTLNYYEQYF. The DNA of the CDR3 is TGTGCCAGCAGTTCAACCCTAAACTACTACGAGCAGTACTTC.

The chain recombines TRBV6-5 with TRBJ1-2, with D possibly being TRBD1 (5 bases). The CDR3 length is 13 residues. V was pared by 5 bases and J by 2 bases, with 9 bases between. The germline V gene has CDR1 MNHEY and CDR2 SVGAGI. The CDR3 reads CASSVGRNYGYTF. The CDR3 bases are TGTGCCAGCAGTGTGGGACGGAACTATGGCTACACCTTC.

This clone has just a few counts. The V call is TRBV19, the J call TRBJ1-3, with 7 bases fitting TRBD1. This CDR3 spans 13 amino acids. V shed 10 bases, J shed 0 bases, and the junction held 3 bases outside the gene matches. Germline lookup yields CDR1 LNHDA and CDR2 SQIVND (reference sequence). The DNA for the CDR3 is TGTGCCACCGGGACAGTCTCTGGAAACACCATATATTTT. Translation: CATGTVSGNTIYF.

The chain employs TRBV5-4 and TRBJ2-7, with no clear D. Trimming took 4 bases from V and 2 from J, leaving 13 bases between them. CDR3 length: 14 amino acids. CDR1 is SGHNT and CDR2 is YYREEE in the germline V gene (reference sequence). This CDR3 reads CASSPGQRTYEQYF. CDR3 bases: TGTGCCAGCAGCCCTGGGCAGCGCACCTACGAGCAGTACTTC.

Regarding this clone: The same CDR3 arises from other DNA sequences in this sample as well. The chain uses TRBV28 and TRBJ2-4; D is possibly TRBD1 or TRBD2 (5 bases each). The germline gives CDR1 MDHEN, CDR2 SYDVKM. V was clipped by 2 bases and J by 6 bases, with 5 bases between them. The CDR3 is made up of 12 amino acids. The CDR3 reads CASSLGGNIQYF. The CDR3 DNA reads TGTGCCAGCAGTTTAGGGGGAAACATTCAGTACTTC.

The chain recombines TRBV4-2 with TRBJ1-4, with a possible D match to TRBD1 (5 bases). Trimming removed 2 bases from V and 10 bases from J, with 17 bases in between. Germline V gene lookup returns CDR1 LGHNA and CDR2 YNFKEQ. CDR3 length: 15 residues. The CDR3 sequence: CASSQMTLGHRKLFF. The CDR3 coding sequence is TGTGCCAGCAGCCAAATGACCCTCGGACACCGAAAACTGTTTTTT.

The chain uses TRBV18 and TRBJ2-7; D is undetermined. The CDR3 consists of 10 residues. Germline CDR1 KGHSH, CDR2 LQKENI. Trimming shortened V by 4 bases and J by 4 bases, and 2 bases separated the two germline ends. CDR3 nucleotides: TGTGCCAGCTCACAGTACGAGCAGTACTTC. Translated, it gives CASSQYEQYF.

The count of this clone is one. At the DNA level, this CDR3 is encoded by other sequences in the same sample as well. J is TRBJ2-5 and V is TRBV9; 7 bases line up with TRBD1. From germline, CDR1 is SGDLS and CDR2 YYNGEE. V was clipped by 4 bases and J by 1 base; unmatched bases: 7. The CDR3 spans 15 residues. This chain's CDR3 is CASSPRDRRQETQYF. The CDR3 DNA reads TGTGCCAGCAGCCCCCGGGACAGACGCCAAGAGACCCAGTACTTC.

The rearrangement uses TRBV6-5 and TRBJ1-2; D is possibly TRBD1 (5 bases). V dropped 6 bases and J dropped 0 bases, with 14 bases sitting between them. CDR3 length equals 15 residues. CDR1 MNHEY and CDR2 SVGAGI come from the germline V gene. The CDR3 bases are TGTGCCAGCAGCCGAGGACACCCAGCTAACTATGGCTACACCTTC. Translated, it gives CASSRGHPANYGYTF.

The rearrangement joins TRBV30 to TRBJ1-5, with TRBD1 identical over 7 bases. The length of the CDR3 is 15 residues. CDR1 is GTSNPN and CDR2 is SVGIG in the germline V gene (reference sequence). Trimming took 3 bases from V and 2 from J; bases not matched to a gene: 7. Here the CDR3 reads CAWSRGNWGNQPQHF. The CDR3 DNA follows: TGTGCCTGGAGCAGGGGGAATTGGGGCAATCAGCCCCAGCATTTT.

This chain uses TRBV28 with TRBJ1-5; 8 nucleotides agree with TRBD1. CDR1 and CDR2 (germline): MDHEN, SYDVKM. V lost 6 bases to trimming and J lost 11 bases; unmatched junction nucleotides: 9. There are 13 residues in the CDR3. The CDR3 is CASSPGQVGSQHF. Written as DNA, the CDR3 is TGTGCCAGCAGCCCGGGACAGGTGGGGTCCCAGCATTTT. Full variable domain (outside the CDR3, taken from reference TRBV28 and TRBJ1-5): DVKVTQSSRYLVKRTGEKVFLECVQDMDHENMFWYRQDPGLGLRLIYFSYDVKMKEKGDIPEGYSVSREKKERFSLILESASTNQTSMYLCASSPGQVGSQHFGDGTRLSIL.

The CDR3 protein is CASSPDRNEQFF. The CDR3, as DNA: TGTGCCAGCAGCCCCGACAGGAATGAGCAGTTCTTC. This chain links TRBV28 with TRBJ2-1; tentatively, D is TRBD1 (6 bases). Deletions cut 6 bases from V and 7 bases from J, with 10 bases between. Germline V CDR1 and CDR2: MDHEN, SYDVKM. The CDR3 runs 12 residues.

The chain is built from TRBV5-5 and TRBJ1-1; 9 nucleotides align to TRBD1. Trimming at V came to 3 bases and at J to 5 bases, leaving 11 bases not matched to a gene. The V gene's germline CDR1 is SGHKS and CDR2 YYEKEE (reference sequence). This CDR3 region has 16 residues. CDR3: CASSSRGQGRGTEAFF. CDR3 sequence (DNA): TGTGCCAGCAGCTCTCGGGGACAGGGCCGAGGGACTGAAGCTTTCTTT.

The chain joins TRBV2 to TRBJ1-4, with 7 nucleotides matching TRBD1. V shed 6 bases, J shed 3 bases, and the junction held 10 bases outside the gene matches. Germline CDR1 is SNHLY and CDR2 is FYNNEI. There are 16 residues in the CDR3. Written as DNA, the CDR3 is TGTGCCAGCAGCCGCAGCAACAGGGGATCTAATGAAAAACTGTTTTTT. This codes for CASSRSNRGSNEKLFF.

V and J are TRBV12-5 and TRBJ1-1; 9 bases match TRBD1. Germline CDR1 is LGHNT and CDR2 is FRNRAP. Losses at the gene ends were 6 bases for V and 4 bases for J; bases not matched to a gene: 9. This CDR3 comprises 15 residues. The CDR3 DNA follows: TGTGCTAGTGGCTCCCCCGGACAGGGGTCCACTGAAGCTTTCTTT. Amino acids: CASGSPGQGSTEAFF.

This sequence joins TRBV7-9 and TRBJ2-3; D may be TRBD1 (5 bases). Germline V gene data show CDR1 as SEHNR and CDR2 as FQNEAQ (reference sequence). V was shortened by 5 bases and J by 8 bases, with 14 bases between the two germline ends. The CDR3 is 13 amino acids. For the CDR3, the DNA is TGTGCCAGCAGCGCCCACGACAGAGGTACGCAGTATTTT. Translation gives CASSAHDRGTQYF. Supplemented by reference TRBV7-9 and TRBJ2-3, the full variable domain reads DTGVSQNPRHKITKRGQNVTFRCDPISEHNRLYWYRQTLGQGPEFLTYFQNEAQLEKSRLLSDRFSAERPKGSFSTLEIQRTEQGDSAMYLCASSAHDRGTQYFGPGTRLTVL.

The CDR3 nucleotides are TGTGCCAGCAGGAGGGACAGCCTGAACACTGAAGCTTTCTTT. Translation gives CASRRDSLNTEAFF. V gene TRBV27 combines with J gene TRBJ1-1; TRBD1 aligns across 7 bases. Germline assignment: CDR1 MNHEY and CDR2 SMNVEV (reference sequence). Unmatched junction bases numbered 4, after V lost 6 bases and J lost 0 bases. The CDR3 runs 14 residues.

CDR3 sequence (DNA): TGTGCCAGTATCACCCAGGGGGGCTATGGCTACACCTTC. Translating it yields CASITQGGYGYTF. This chain uses TRBV19 with TRBJ1-2, with 7 bases matching TRBD1. V lost 7 bases to trimming and J lost 4 bases; unmatched junction nucleotides: 6. This CDR3 contains 13 residues. Germline V gene sequence: CDR1 LNHDA, CDR2 SQIVND (reference sequence).

This chain uses TRBV5-1 with TRBJ2-7; weak D call: TRBD1 (7 bases). The length of the CDR3 is 13 residues. Trimming cost V 2 bases and J 7 bases, with 13 bases left between them. Germline V gene data show CDR1 as SGHRS and CDR2 as YFSETQ. In nucleotides, the CDR3 is TGCGCCAGCAGCTTCGAGGGGGCGGGGGAGCAGTACTTC. Translated, it gives CASSFEGAGEQYF.